This T cell receptor beta chain stems from a study of shared clonotypes between healthy human individuals. Clones were sequenced by immunoSEQ multiplex PCR, and TCRdb holds only the in-frame ones, with some missing. The data show approximately 120,000 clones, over 65% seen once. This CDR3 comprises 13 residues. The germline V gene encodes CDR1 SGHRS and CDR2 YFSETQ. Deletions cut 3 bases from V and 3 bases from J, with 9 bases between. V and J are TRBV5-1 and TRBJ1-2, with D maybe TRBD1 (5 bases). Sequencing was done on a sample of memory CD8+ T cells sorted from blood. Documented subset: CD45RO+ cells pooled with CCR7-negative TemRA cells. The TCR sequence derives from a woman aged 25 to 39 in good health. The CDR3 bases are TGCGCCAGCAGCTGGGGGAGAGACTATGGCTACACCTTC. As protein: CASSWGRDYGYTF.